The sequence of this TCR beta chain was determined in a study of graft-versus-host responses after intestinal transplantation (dated by TCRdb to the early 2020s). Study-wide context: Multivisceral, liver-intestinal, or isolated intestinal transplants were received by the recipients. Anti-thymocyte globulin induction was given to all recipients, followed by maintenance tacrolimus and steroids for roughly 3 years. Graft-versus-host and host-versus-graft alloreactive T cell clones were tracked in the graft, circulation and bone marrow after intestinal transplantation using bulk TCR-beta CDR3 sequencing. Alloreactive clones were identified by sequencing pre-transplant mixed lymphocyte reaction products and comparing them with unstimulated pre-transplant donor and recipient T cells. A cohort of under 30 intestinal transplant recipients, including one retransplant, was enrolled, and 3 patients lacking pretransplant specimens were excluded. A peak of at least 4% donor T cells among recipient peripheral blood mononuclear cells was the definition used for donor T cell macrochimerism. Rather than going through the commercial service, samples from three later patients were sequenced in-house on an Illumina MiSeq and processed with MiXCR.

Reading from cysteine to phenylalanine, the CDR3 counts 15 amino acids. CDR3 DNA is the only sequence kept; it has 45 bases, read in frame from the first base. Reading the germline V gene gives CDR1 SGHTS and CDR2 YDEGEE. V has 4 bases trimmed and J has 4 bases trimmed; junction bases matching no gene number 9. Results the study describes overall, beyond this receptor: Early after transplant, peak levels of circulating GvH clones were associated with declines in HvG clones. The conclusions were limited by the relatively low number and heterogeneity of the intestinal transplant patients. GvH clones were detected in recipient bone marrow, and some appeared earlier in ileal mucosa or blood, consistent with an intestinal mucosal origin. Patients with donor T cell macrochimerism had high GvH to HvG T cell clonal ratios in their allografts.

As to this clone: The specificity of this receptor is unknown. One base away there is no much larger clone; base qualities are not given.

Preparation of the library involved the immunoSEQ multiplex PCR assay. Adaptive Biotechnologies carried out high-throughput TCR-beta CDR3 sequencing of genomic DNA for most patients. As for how the authors treated the data: Adaptive's ImmunoSEQ software was the source of the TCR sequencing data for 18 patients, while three other patients were processed with MiXCR and VDJtools. CDR3 nucleotide sequences shared between donor and recipient were removed because the origin of such sequences could not be assigned. At least 2-fold expansion over unstimulated cells and a minimum CFSE-low frequency of 0.002% (template counts) or 0.001% (read counts) were required for clones to be classified as alloreactive. Clones were considered mappable if detected in sequenced pre-transplant spleen, lymph node, or MLR CFSE-low populations of the donor or recipient. The cumulative frequency of alloreactive clones was calculated as a percentage of all sequences, weighted by copy number. TCRdb's version of the immuneACCESS table is confined to in-frame rearrangements and falls short of the full clone set. An unresolved V gene accounts for under half of the shortfall where checked; the remainder is of unknown origin. V and J calls and clone size are copied from that table; D and trimming were computed from the DNA. This sample comprises just under 20,000 clones, 65% to 85% of them detected only once. The ten most abundant clones make up around 8.2% of the sample.

To isolate intraepithelial and lamina propria lymphocytes from graft specimens, dithiothreitol, EDTA incubations and collagenase D digestion were used. Bulk TCR-beta sequencing was performed on serial intestinal graft biopsy specimens collected as late as 600 days after transplant. Material: ileum tissue, obtained roughly 3 weeks after intestinal transplant. The chain couples TRBV5-8 to TRBJ2-5; 8 middle bases align to TRBD2. This TCR was sampled from a human patient who received an intestinal transplant, so some T cells may come from the graft donor. The CDR3 region reads CASSPGAGERETQYF. The sequence in DNA is TGTGCCAGCAGCCCTGGAGCGGGGGAAAGAGAGACCCAGTACTTC.